This T cell receptor beta chain was sequenced for a study of shared clonotypes between healthy human individuals. As for the study in general: Aged 18 to 49, the donors were two women and a few men. Overall study findings and caveats: It was expected that sequencing depth would affect clonotype sharing among donors.

The CDR3 totals 18 residues. V lost 1 base and J lost 8; bases outside the gene matches: 16. Per the germline V gene, CDR1 is KGHSH and CDR2 is LQKENI. A word on this clone: What it recognizes is unknown.

The assay used deep level. When replicate PCRs were run on unsorted PBMC, they used approximately 0.3 ug DNA, around 30,000 T cell genomes. Using immunoSEQ multiplex PCR, the repertoire was profiled, and TCRdb retains in-frame clones only, with some absent. The sample yields roughly 510,000 clones, over 75% seen once. Sequencing was carried out using PBMCs. The rearrangement links TRBV18 to TRBJ2-1; TRBD1 matches 8 bases. This TCR came from a woman between 40 and 55 years old in good health. Some clones in this sample may be carry-over from other donors' samples. For the CDR3, the DNA is TGTGCCAGCTCACCACTGCAAACAGGGGGTGGCGGTCTCGATGAGCAGTTCTTC. Protein sequence: CASSPLQTGGGGLDEQFF.